This record concerns one TCR beta chain sequence. Primers for the PCR totalled 60 Vbeta and 13 Jbeta. Clones were read by immunoSEQ multiplex PCR, and TCRdb kept only the in-frame ones, dropping some. The table has around 40,000 clones, 68% seen once; the top ten hold 3% to 5%. This sample was taken from a study of cytomegalovirus exposure and HLA in healthy donors. The sample consisted of PBMCs. The TCR was taken from a middle-aged man in good health and CMV-seronegative.

CDR3 loop: CASSIPGQASEQYF. In nucleotides, the CDR3 is TGCGCCAGCAGCATACCGGGACAGGCGTCCGAGCAGTACTTC. This chain links TRBV5-1 with TRBJ2-7; 8 nucleotides align to TRBD1. The trim removed 4 bases at V and 6 bases at J, leaving 9 bases unmatched. The V gene's germline CDR1 is SGHRS and CDR2 YFSETQ. The CDR3 is 14 amino acids.